A single sample is the source of the 10 T cell receptor beta chains below, sequenced in a study of cytomegalovirus exposure and HLA in healthy donors. Produced via immunoSEQ multiplex PCR; TCRdb's table is partial and in-frame only. The data hold 150,000 to 200,000 clones, with 85% observed a single time. The sequenced sample was PBMCs. The source of these receptors is a young man in good health and CMV-seropositive.

The rearrangement links TRBV7-9 to TRBJ2-5, with D perhaps matching TRBD2 (5 bases). Germline lookup yields CDR1 SEHNR and CDR2 FQNEAQ (reference sequence). Trimming removed 5 bases at V and 5 bases at J, with 12 bases between. This CDR3 has 13 amino acids. The CDR3 region is CASSPLDGETQYF. As DNA, the CDR3 is TGTGCCAGCAGCCCACTAGATGGGGAGACCCAGTACTTC. Full variable domain (outside the CDR3, taken from reference TRBV7-9 and TRBJ2-5): DTGVSQNPRHKITKRGQNVTFRCDPISEHNRLYWYRQTLGQGPEFLTYFQNEAQLEKSRLLSDRFSAERPKGSFSTLEIQRTEQGDSAMYLCASSPLDGETQYFGPGTRLLVL.

The chain carries TRBV5-6 and TRBJ2-5; D might be TRBD1 (6 bases). This CDR3 has 17 amino acids. The germline V and J ends were trimmed by 2 bases and 4 bases, with 21 bases remaining between them. The germline gives CDR1 SGHDT, CDR2 YYEEEE. CDR3 sequence: CASSLYPTGTLGETQYF. Written as DNA, the CDR3 is TGTGCCAGCAGCTTATACCCAACCGGGACATTGGGAGAGACCCAGTACTTC.

The chain couples TRBV7-9 to TRBJ2-7; 9 bases align to TRBD1. The ends lost 5 bases at V and 5 bases at J; junction bases unmatched: 13. The CDR3 covers 16 residues. Per the germline V gene, CDR1 is SEHNR and CDR2 is FQNEAQ (reference sequence). The CDR3 spells CASSVLTGTGTDEQYF. Written as DNA, the CDR3 is TGTGCCAGCAGCGTTTTGACCGGGACAGGGACCGACGAGCAGTACTTC.

CDR3 in amino acids: CASSFGRVTYEQYF. The CDR3 bases are TGTGCCAGCAGTTTCGGCAGGGTCACCTACGAGCAGTACTTC. The chain employs TRBV27 and TRBJ2-7; TRBD1 is a possible D gene (5 bases). V was cut by 3 bases and J by 2 bases, with 11 bases left in between. CDR3 length equals 14 residues. CDR1 and CDR2 (germline): MNHEY, SMNVEV (reference sequence).

The gene calls are TRBV5-1 and TRBJ2-2; 11 nucleotides agree with TRBD1. This CDR3 is built from 17 residues. Losses at the gene ends were 2 bases for V and 3 bases for J; bases not matched to a gene: 6. From germline, CDR1 is SGHRS and CDR2 YFSETQ. For the CDR3, the DNA is TGCGCCAGCAGCTTCAGGGGACAGGGGGTCGACACCGGGGAGCTGTTTTTT. Amino acid sequence: CASSFRGQGVDTGELFF.

Only a few counts were recorded for this clone. This chain joins TRBV19 and TRBJ1-2; 7 bases are shared with TRBD1. Germline V gene lookup returns CDR1 LNHDA and CDR2 SQIVND (reference sequence). J lost 4 bases, V lost 6 bases, and 11 bases had no gene match. This CDR3 is 15 amino acids long. In DNA, the CDR3 is TGTGCCAGTAGGGATACCACAGGGGCTGTCTATGGCTACACCTTC. Its protein is CASRDTTGAVYGYTF.

The J gene is TRBJ1-4, the V gene TRBV6-5; weak D call: TRBD1 (5 bases). CDR3 length: 15 amino acids. The germline gives CDR1 MNHEY, CDR2 SVGAGI. V shed 2 bases and J shed 0 bases, with 7 bases lying between them. CDR3: CASSYGGATNEKLFF. CDR3 sequence (DNA): TGTGCCAGCAGTTACGGGGGGGCAACTAATGAAAAACTGTTTTTT.

This clone was detected once. The CDR3 DNA sequence: TGTGCCAGCTCACCAGAGGAGGGGGCGCGCGAGCAGTACTTC. Protein: CASSPEEGAREQYF. This chain links TRBV18 with TRBJ2-7; maybe TRBD1 (7 bases). The CDR3 has 14 residues. Trimming took 2 bases from V and 6 from J, leaving 14 bases between them. In germline, CDR1 is KGHSH, CDR2 LQKENI.

V is TRBV27 and J is TRBJ2-1, with TRBD2 identical over 11 bases. The junction had 12 bases not matched to a gene; V was cut back by 5 bases and J by 9 bases. Germline values: CDR1 MNHEY, CDR2 SMNVEV (reference sequence). There are 16 residues in the CDR3. Here the CDR3 reads CASSPLAGGPQSEQFF. Written as DNA, the CDR3 is TGTGCCAGCAGTCCATTAGCGGGGGGGCCGCAGAGTGAGCAGTTCTTC.

The chain combines TRBV28 with TRBJ2-7, with D possibly matching TRBD1 (6 bases). Trimming removed 8 bases from V and 0 bases from J, with 17 bases in between. Germline values: CDR1 MDHEN, CDR2 SYDVKM. This CDR3 is built from 15 residues. Here the CDR3 DNA reads TGTGCCAGCGGGTCATGGGGGCTGAGCTCCTACGAGCAGTACTTC. This encodes CASGSWGLSSYEQYF. Full variable domain (missing parts from reference TRBV28 and TRBJ2-7): DVKVTQSSRYLVKRTGEKVFLECVQDMDHENMFWYRQDPGLGLRLIYFSYDVKMKEKGDIPEGYSVSREKKERFSLILESASTNQTSMYLCASGSWGLSSYEQYFGPGTRLTVT.